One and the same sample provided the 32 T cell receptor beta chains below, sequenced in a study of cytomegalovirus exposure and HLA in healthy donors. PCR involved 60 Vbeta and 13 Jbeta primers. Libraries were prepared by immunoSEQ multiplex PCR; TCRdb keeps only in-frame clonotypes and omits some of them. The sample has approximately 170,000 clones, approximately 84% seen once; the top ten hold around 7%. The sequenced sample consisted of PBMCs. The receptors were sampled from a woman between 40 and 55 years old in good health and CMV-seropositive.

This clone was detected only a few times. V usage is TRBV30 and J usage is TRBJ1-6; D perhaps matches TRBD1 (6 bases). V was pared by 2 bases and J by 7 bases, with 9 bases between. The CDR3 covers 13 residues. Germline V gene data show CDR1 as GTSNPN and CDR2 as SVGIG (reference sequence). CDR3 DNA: TGTGCCTGGAGTCGGACAGACAATTCACCCCTCCACTTT. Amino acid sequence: CAWSRTDNSPLHF.

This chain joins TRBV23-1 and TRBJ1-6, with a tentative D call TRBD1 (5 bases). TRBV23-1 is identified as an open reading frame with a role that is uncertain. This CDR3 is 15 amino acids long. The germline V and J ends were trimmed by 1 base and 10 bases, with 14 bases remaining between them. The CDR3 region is CASSQYQGFRSPLHF. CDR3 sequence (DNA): TGCGCCAGCAGTCAATACCAGGGTTTTAGGTCACCCCTCCACTTT.

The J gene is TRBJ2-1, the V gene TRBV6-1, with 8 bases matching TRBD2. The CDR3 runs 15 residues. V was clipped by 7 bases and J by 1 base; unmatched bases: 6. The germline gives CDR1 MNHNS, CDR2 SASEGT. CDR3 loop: CASTSPGGSYNEQFF. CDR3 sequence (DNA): TGTGCCAGCACTTCCCCGGGGGGGTCCTACAATGAGCAGTTCTTC.

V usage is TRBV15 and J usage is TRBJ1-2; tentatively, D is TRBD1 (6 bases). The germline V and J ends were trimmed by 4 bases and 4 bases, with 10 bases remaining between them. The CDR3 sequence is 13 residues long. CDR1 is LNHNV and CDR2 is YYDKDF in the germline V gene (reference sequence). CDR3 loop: CATSTGTTYGYTF. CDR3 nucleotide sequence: TGTGCCACCAGCACCGGGACAACCTATGGCTACACCTTC.

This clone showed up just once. CDR3 coding DNA: TGTGCCAGCAATACCAGGGGATTGTATGGCTACACCTTC. Its translation: CASNTRGLYGYTF. V usage is TRBV6-1 and J usage is TRBJ1-2, with D perhaps TRBD1 (6 bases). CDR3 length: 13 residues. V was trimmed by 7 bases and J by 5 bases, leaving 14 bases between them. Germline loops: CDR1 MNHNS, CDR2 SASEGT.

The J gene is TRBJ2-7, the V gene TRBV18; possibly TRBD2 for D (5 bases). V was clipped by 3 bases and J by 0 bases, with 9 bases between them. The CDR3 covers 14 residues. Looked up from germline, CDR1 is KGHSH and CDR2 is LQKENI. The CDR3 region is CASSPGGSSYEQYF. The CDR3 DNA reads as TGTGCCAGCTCACCGGGTGGGAGCTCCTACGAGCAGTACTTC.

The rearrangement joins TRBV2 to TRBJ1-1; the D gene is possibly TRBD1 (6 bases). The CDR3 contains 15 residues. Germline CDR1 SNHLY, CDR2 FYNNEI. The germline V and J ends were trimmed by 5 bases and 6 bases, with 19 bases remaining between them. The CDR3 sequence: CASSKDNRVTAEAFF. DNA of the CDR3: TGTGCCAGCAGTAAGGATAACAGGGTTACGGCTGAAGCTTTCTTT.

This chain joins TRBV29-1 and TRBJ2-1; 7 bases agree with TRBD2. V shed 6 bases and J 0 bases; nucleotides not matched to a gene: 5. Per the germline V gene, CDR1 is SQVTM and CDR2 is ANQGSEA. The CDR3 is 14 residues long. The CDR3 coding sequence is TGCAGCGTGGGTGGGGGGGGCTCCTACAATGAGCAGTTCTTC. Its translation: CSVGGGGSYNEQFF.

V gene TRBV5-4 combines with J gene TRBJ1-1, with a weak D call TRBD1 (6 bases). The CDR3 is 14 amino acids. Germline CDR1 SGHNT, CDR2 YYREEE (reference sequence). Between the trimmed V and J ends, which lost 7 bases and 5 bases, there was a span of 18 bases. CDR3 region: CASRLDSWRTEAFF. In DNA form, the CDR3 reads TGTGCCAGCCGACTGGACAGTTGGAGGACTGAAGCTTTCTTT.

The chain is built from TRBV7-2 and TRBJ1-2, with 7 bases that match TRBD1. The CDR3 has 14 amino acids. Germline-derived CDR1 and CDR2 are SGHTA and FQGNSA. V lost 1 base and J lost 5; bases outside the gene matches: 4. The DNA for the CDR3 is TGTGCCAGCAGCTTAGAGACAGGGAGATATGGCTACACCTTC. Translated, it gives CASSLETGRYGYTF.

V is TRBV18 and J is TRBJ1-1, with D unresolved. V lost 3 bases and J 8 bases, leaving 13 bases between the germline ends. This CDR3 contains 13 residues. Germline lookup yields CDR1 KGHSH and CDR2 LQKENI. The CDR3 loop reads CASSPTHDGEAFF. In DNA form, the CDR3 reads TGTGCCAGCTCACCTACTCACGACGGGGAAGCTTTCTTT.

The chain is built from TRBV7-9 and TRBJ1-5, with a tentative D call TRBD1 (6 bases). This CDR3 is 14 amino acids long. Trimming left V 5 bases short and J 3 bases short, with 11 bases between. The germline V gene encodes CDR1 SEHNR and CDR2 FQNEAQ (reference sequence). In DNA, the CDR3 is TGTGCCAGCAGCGCCGGGACAAACAATCAGCCCCAGCATTTT. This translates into CASSAGTNNQPQHF.

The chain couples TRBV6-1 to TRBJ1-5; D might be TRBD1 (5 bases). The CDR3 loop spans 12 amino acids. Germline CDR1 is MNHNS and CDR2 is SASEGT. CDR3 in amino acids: CAAGGADQPQHF. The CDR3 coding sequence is TGTGCGGCGGGGGGTGCGGATCAGCCCCAGCATTTT.

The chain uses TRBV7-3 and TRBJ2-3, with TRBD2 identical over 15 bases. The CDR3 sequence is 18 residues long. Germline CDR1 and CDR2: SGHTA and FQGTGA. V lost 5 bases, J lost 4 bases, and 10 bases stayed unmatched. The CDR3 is CASSPGTSGGLGPDTQYF. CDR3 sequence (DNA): TGTGCCAGCAGCCCTGGGACTAGCGGGGGGTTAGGTCCAGATACGCAGTATTTT.

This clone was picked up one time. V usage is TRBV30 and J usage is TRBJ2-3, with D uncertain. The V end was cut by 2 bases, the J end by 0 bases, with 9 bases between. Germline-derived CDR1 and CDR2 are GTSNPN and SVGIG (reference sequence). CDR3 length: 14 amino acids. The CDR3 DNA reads TGTGCCTGGAGTCCCCCCCCTAGCACAGATACGCAGTATTTT. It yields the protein CAWSPPPSTDTQYF.

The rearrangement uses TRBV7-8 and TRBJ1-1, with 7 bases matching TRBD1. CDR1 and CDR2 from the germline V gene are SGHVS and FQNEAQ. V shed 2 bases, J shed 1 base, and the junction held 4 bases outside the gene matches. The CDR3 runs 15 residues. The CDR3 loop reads CASSLRQGSNTEAFF. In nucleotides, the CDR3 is TGTGCCAGCAGCTTAAGACAGGGATCGAACACTGAAGCTTTCTTT.

The CDR3 reads CASNSENNSPLHF. The CDR3 DNA follows: TGTGCCAGCAATTCCGAGAATAATTCACCCCTCCACTTT. The rearrangement uses TRBV2 and TRBJ1-6; D not resolved. The germline CDR1 and CDR2 sequences are SNHLY and FYNNEI. Trimming removed 7 bases from V and 5 bases from J, with 9 bases in between. The CDR3 is made up of 13 amino acids. The full variable domain, with the rest looked up from reference TRBV2 and TRBJ1-6, is EPEVTQTPSHQVTQMGQEVILRCVPISNHLYFYWYRQILGQKVEFLVSFYNNEISEKSEIFDDQFSVERPDGSNFTLKIRSTKLEDSAMYFCASNSENNSPLHFGNGTRLTVT.

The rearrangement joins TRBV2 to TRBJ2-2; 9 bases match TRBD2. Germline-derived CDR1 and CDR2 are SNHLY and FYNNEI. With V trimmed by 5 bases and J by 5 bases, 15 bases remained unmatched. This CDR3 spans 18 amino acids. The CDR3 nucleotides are TGTGCCAGCAGTTCCCGAGGGGCTAGCGGGGCGTGGACCGGGGAGCTGTTTTTT. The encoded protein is CASSSRGASGAWTGELFF.

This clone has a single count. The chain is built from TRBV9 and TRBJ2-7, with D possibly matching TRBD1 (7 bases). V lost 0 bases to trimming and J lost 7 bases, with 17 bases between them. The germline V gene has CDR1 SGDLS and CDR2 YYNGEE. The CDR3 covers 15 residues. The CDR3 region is CASSVEIGGAGEQYF. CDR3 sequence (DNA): TGTGCCAGCAGCGTAGAAATAGGGGGCGCGGGGGAGCAGTACTTC. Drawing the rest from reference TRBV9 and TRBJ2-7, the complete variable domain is DSGVTQTPKHLITATGQRVTLRCSPRSGDLSVYWYQQSLDQGLQFLIQYYNGEERAKGNILERFSAQQFPDLHSELNLSSLELGDSALYFCASSVEIGGAGEQYFGPGTRLTVT.

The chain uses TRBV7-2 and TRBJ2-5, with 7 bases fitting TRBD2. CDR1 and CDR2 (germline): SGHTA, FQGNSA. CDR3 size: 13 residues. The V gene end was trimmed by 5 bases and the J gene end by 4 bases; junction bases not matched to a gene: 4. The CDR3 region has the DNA TGTGCCAGCAGCAGGGGAGGGTCAGAGACCCAGTACTTC. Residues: CASSRGGSETQYF.

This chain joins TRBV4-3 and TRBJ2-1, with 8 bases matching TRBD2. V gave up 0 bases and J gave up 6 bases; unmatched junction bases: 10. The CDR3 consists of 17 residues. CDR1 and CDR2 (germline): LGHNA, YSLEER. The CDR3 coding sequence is TGCGCCAGCAGCCAAGATGGTCGGGGGGGGCTTCGCAATGAGCAGTTCTTC. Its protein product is CASSQDGRGGLRNEQFF.

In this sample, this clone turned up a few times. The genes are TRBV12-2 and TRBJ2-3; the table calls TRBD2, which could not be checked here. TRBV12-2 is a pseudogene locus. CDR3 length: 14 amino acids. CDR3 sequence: CASRLAKSFDTQYF. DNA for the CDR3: TGTGCAAGTCGCTTAGCGAAAAGCTTTGATACGCAGTATTTT.

CDR3 nucleotides: TGTGCCAGCAGTTACGGAGGGAAGGAGCAGTTCTTC. Translated, it gives CASSYGGKEQFF. The chain is built from TRBV6-5 and TRBJ2-1, with D possibly TRBD2 on 6 matching bases. The V end lost 2 bases, the J end lost 10 bases, and 9 bases lay between the germline ends. Germline loops: CDR1 MNHEY, CDR2 SVGAGI. This CDR3 has 12 amino acids.

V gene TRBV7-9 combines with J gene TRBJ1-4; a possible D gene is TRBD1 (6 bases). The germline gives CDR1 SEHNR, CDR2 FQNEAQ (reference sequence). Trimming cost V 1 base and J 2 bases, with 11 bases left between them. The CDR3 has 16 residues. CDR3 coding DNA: TGTGCCAGCAGCTTAGGACAGGAACGGACTAATGAAAAACTGTTTTTT. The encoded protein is CASSLGQERTNEKLFF.

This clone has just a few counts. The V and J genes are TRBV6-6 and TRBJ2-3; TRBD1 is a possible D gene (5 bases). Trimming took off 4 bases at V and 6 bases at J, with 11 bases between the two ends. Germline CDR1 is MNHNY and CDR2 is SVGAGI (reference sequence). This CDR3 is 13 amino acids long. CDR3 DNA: TGTGCCAGCAGTTCGGCAGGGTTGGATACGCAGTATTTT. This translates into CASSSAGLDTQYF.

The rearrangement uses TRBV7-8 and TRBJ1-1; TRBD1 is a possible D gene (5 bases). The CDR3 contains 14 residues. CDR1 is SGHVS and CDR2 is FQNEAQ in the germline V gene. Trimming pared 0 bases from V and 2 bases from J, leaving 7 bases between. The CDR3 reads CASSLADRNTEAFF. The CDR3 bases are TGTGCCAGCAGCTTAGCCGACAGAAACACTGAAGCTTTCTTT.

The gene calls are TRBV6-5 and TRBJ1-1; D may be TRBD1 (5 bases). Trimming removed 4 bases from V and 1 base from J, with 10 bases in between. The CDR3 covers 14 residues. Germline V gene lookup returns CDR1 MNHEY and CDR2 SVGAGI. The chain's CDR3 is CASSSRGPNTEAFF. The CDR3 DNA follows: TGTGCCAGCAGTTCTAGGGGCCCGAACACTGAAGCTTTCTTT.

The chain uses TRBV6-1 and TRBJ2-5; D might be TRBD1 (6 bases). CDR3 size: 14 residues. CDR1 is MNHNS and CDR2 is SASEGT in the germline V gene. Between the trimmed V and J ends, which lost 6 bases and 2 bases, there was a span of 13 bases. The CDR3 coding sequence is TGTGCCAGCAGAGTAATGGACAGACAAGAGACCCAGTACTTC. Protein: CASRVMDRQETQYF.

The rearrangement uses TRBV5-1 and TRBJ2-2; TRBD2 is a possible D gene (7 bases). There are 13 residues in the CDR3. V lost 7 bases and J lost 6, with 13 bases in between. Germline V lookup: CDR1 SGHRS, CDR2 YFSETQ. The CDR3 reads CASRPGGAGELFF. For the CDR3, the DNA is TGCGCCAGCCGTCCGGGGGGCGCCGGGGAGCTGTTTTTT. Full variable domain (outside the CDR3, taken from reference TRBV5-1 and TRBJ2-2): KAGVTQTPRYLIKTRGQQVTLSCSPISGHRSVSWYQQTPGQGLQFLFEYFSETQRNKGNFPGRFSGRQFSNSRSEMNVSTLELGDSALYLCASRPGGAGELFFGEGSRLTVL.

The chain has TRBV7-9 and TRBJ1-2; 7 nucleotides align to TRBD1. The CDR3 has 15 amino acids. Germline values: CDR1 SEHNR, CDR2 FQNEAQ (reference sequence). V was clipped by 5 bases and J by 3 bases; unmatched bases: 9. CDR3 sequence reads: CASSPTDRNHYGYTF. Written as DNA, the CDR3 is TGTGCCAGCAGCCCCACGGACAGGAACCACTATGGCTACACCTTC.

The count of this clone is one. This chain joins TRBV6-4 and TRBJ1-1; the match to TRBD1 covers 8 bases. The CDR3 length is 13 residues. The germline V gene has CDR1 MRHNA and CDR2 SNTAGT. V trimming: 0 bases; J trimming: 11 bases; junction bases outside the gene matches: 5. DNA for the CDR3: TGTGCCAGCAGTGACTCTCCAGGGGGCTGGGCTTTCTTT. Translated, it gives CASSDSPGGWAFF.

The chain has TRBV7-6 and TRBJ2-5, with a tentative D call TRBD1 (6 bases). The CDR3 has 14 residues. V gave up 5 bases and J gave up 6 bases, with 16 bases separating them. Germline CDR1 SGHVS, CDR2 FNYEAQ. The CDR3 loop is CASSRGTGFQTQYF. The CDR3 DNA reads TGTGCCAGCAGCCGAGGAACAGGGTTTCAGACCCAGTACTTC.